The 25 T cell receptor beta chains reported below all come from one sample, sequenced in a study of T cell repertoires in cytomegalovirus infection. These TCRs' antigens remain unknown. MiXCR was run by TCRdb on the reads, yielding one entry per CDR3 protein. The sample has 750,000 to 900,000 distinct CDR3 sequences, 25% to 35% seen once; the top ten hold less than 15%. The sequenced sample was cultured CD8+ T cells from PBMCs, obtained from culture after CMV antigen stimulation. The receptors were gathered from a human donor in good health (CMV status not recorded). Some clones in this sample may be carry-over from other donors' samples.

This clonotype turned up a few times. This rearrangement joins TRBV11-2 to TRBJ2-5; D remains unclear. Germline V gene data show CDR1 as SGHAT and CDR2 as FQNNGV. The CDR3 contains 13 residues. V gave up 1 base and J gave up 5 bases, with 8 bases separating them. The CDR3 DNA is TGTGCCAGCAGCTTAGTTTGGGCTGAGACCCAGTACTTC. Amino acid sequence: CASSLVWAETQYF.

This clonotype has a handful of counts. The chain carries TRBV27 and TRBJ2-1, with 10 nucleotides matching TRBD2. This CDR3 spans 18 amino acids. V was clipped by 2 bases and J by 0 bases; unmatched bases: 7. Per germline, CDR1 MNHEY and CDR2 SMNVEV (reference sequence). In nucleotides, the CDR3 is TGTGCCAGCAGTTTAGGTAGCGGGGGGTTAAGCTCCTACAATGAGCAGTTCTTC. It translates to CASSLGSGGLSSYNEQFF.

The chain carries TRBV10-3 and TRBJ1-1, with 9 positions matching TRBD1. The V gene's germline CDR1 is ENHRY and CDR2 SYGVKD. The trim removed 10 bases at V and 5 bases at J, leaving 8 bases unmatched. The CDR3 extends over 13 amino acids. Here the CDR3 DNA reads TGTGCCAGCGAAACAGGGGGCCCGACTGAAGCTTTCTTT. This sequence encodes CASETGGPTEAFF.

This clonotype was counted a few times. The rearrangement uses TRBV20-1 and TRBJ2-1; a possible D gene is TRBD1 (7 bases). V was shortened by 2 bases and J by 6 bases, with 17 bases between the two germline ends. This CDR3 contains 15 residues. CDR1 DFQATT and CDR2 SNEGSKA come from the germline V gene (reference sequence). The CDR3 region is CSARQGGQRTNEQFF. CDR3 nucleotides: TGCAGTGCTAGACAGGGGGGACAGCGTACCAATGAGCAGTTCTTC.

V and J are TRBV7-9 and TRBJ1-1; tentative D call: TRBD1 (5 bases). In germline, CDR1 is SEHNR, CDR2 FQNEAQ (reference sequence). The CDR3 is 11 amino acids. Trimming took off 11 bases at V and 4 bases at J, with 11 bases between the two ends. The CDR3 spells CADGQGTEAFF. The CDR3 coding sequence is TGTGCCGACGGGCAGGGCACTGAAGCTTTCTTT.

The CDR3 DNA reads TGCGCCATCACCTTCTGGGACGTGGGGACCTCAAGAAATACGCAGTATTTT. Its protein is CAITFWDVGTSRNTQYF. The genes are TRBV5-1 and TRBJ2-3, with D possibly being TRBD1 or TRBD2 (5 bases each). Germline-derived CDR1 and CDR2 are SGHRS and YFSETQ. CDR3 length equals 17 residues. Trimming shortened V by 9 bases and J by 7 bases, and 30 bases separated the two germline ends.

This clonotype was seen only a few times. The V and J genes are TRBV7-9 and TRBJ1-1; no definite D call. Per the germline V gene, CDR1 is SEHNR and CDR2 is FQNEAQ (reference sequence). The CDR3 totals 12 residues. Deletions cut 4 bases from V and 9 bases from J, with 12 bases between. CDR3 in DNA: TGTGCCAGCAGCTCGGACGGGCCCAAAGCTTTCTTT. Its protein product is CASSSDGPKAFF.

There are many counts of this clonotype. CDR3 residues: CASSLRDWRSGANVLTF. The DNA of the CDR3 is TGTGCCAGCAGCTTAAGAGATTGGCGCTCCGGGGCCAACGTCCTGACTTTC. The rearrangement joins TRBV7-8 to TRBJ2-6; no clear D gene. Germline loops: CDR1 SGHVS, CDR2 FQNEAQ. Deletions cut 2 bases from V and 4 bases from J, with 15 bases between. The CDR3 runs to 17 residues. The variable domain in full, completed from reference TRBV7-8 and TRBJ2-6, reads GAGVSQSPRYKVAKRGQDVALRCDPISGHVSLFWYQQALGQGPEFLTYFQNEAQLDKSGLPSDRFFAERPEGSVSTLKIQRTQQEDSAVYLCASSLRDWRSGANVLTFGAGSRLTVL.

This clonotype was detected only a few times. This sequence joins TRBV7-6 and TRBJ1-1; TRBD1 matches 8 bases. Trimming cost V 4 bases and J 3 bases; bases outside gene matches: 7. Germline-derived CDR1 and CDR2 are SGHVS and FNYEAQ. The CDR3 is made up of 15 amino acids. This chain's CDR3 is CASSSLTGGDTEAFF. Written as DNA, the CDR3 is TGTGCCAGCAGCTCCCTTACAGGGGGAGACACTGAAGCTTTCTTT.

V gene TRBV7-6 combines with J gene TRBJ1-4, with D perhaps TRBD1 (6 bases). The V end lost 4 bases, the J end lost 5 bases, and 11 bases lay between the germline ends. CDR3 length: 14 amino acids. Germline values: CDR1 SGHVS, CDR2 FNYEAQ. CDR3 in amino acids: CASSSAGTNEKLFF. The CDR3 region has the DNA TGTGCCAGCAGCTCTGCAGGGACAAATGAAAAACTGTTTTTT.

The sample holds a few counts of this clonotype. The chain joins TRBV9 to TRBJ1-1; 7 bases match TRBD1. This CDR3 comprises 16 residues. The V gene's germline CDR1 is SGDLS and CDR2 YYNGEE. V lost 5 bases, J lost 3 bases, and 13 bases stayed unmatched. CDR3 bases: TGTGCCAGCAGTTTCGCGAGGGACAGCAGGGACACTGAAGCTTTCTTT. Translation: CASSFARDSRDTEAFF. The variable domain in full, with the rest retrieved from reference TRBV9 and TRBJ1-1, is DSGVTQTPKHLITATGQRVTLRCSPRSGDLSVYWYQQSLDQGLQFLIQYYNGEERAKGNILERFSAQQFPDLHSELNLSSLELGDSALYFCASSFARDSRDTEAFFGQGTRLTVV.

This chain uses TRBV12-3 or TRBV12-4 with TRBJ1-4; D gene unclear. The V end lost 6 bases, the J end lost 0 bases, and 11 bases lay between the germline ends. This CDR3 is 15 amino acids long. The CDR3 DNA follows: TGTGCCAGCAGCGGGCAGTCGACAACTAATGAAAAACTGTTTTTT. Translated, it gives CASSGQSTTNEKLFF.

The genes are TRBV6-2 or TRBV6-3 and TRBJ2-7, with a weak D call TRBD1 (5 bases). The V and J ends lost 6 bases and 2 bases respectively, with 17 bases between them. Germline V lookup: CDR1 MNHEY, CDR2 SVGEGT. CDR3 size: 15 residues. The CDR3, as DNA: TGTGCCAGCAGCAGGAGCCAGGGCGCCACCTACGAGCAGTACGTC. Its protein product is CASSRSQGATYEQYV.

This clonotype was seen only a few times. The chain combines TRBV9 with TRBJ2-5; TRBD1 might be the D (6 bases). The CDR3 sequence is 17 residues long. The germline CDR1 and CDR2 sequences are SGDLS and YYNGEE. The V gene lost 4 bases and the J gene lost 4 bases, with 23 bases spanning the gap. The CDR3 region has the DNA TGTGCCAGCAGCCCCAAACCCGAGACAGGCGTCTTAGAGACCCAGTACTTC. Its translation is CASSPKPETGVLETQYF.

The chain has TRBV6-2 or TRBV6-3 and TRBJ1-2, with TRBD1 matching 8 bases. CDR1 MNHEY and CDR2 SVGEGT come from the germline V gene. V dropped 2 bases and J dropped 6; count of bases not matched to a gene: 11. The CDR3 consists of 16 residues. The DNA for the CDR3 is TGTGCCAGCAGTTACCTGGGGACAGGATACCCGGATGGCTACACCTTC. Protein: CASSYLGTGYPDGYTF.

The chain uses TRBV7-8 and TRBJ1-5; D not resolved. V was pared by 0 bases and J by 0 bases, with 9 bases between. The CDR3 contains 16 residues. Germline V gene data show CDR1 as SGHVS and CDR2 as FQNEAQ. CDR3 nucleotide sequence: TGTGCCAGCAGCTTAGCAGTGCAGTATAGCAATCAGCCCCAGCATTTT. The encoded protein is CASSLAVQYSNQPQHF.

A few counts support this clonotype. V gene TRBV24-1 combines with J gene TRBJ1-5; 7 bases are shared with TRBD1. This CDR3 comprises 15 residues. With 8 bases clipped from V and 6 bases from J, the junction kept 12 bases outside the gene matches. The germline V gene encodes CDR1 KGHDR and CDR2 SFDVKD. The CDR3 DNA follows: TGTGCCACCAAAGACCTTACAGGGGTTTTTCAGCCCCAGCATTTT. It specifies CATKDLTGVFQPQHF.

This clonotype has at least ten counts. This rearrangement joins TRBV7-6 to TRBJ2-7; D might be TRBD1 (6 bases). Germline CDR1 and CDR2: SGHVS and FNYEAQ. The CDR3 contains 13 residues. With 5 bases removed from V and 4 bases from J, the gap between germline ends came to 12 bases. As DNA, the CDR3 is TGTGCCAGCAGCCTCTCAGGGGCTTACGAGCAGTACTTC. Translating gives CASSLSGAYEQYF.

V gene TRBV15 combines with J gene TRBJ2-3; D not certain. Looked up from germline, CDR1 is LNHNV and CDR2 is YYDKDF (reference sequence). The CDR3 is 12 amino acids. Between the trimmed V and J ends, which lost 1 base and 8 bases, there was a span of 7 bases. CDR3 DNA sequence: TGTGCCACCAGCAGAGCGGGCCCTACGCAGTATTTT. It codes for CATSRAGPTQYF.

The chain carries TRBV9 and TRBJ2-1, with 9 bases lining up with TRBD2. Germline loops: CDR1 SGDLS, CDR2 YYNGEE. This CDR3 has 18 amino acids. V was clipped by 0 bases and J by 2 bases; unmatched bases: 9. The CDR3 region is CASSVGASGAAPYNEQFF. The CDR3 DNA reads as TGTGCCAGCAGCGTAGGGGCTAGCGGGGCGGCCCCCTACAATGAGCAGTTCTTC.

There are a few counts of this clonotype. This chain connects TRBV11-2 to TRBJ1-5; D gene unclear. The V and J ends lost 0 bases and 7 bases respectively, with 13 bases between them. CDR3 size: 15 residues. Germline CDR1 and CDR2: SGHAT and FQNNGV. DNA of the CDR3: TGTGCCAGCAGCTTAGATTTTGGAGGGAGACAGCCCCAGCATTTT. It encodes CASSLDFGGRQPQHF.

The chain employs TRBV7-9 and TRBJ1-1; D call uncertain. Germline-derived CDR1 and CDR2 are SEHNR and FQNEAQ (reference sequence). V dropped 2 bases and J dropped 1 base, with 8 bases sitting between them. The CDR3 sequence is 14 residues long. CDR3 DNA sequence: TGTGCCAGCAGCTTATACGGGCGGAACACTGAAGCTTTCTTT. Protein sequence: CASSLYGRNTEAFF.

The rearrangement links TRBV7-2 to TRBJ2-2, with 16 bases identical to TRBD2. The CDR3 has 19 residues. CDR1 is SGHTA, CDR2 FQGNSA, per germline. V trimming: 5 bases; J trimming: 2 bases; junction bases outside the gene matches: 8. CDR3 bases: TGTGCCAGCAGCCAGGGACTAGCGGGGGGGACTTTAAACACCGGGGAGCTGTTTTTT. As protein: CASSQGLAGGTLNTGELFF.

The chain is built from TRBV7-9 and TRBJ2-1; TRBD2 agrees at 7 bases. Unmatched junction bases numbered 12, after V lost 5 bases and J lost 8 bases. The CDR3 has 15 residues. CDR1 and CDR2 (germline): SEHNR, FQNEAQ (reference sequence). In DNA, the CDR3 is TGTGCCAGCAGCCCTCCTAGCTTGGGGGGGTATGAGCAGTTCTTC. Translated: CASSPPSLGGYEQFF.

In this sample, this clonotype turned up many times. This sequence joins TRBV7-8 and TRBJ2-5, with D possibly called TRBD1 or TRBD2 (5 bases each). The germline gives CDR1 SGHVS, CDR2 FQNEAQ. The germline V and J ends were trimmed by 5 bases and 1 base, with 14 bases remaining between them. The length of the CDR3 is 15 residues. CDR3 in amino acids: CASSVYRDLQETQYF. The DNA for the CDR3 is TGTGCCAGCAGCGTTTACCGGGACCTCCAAGAGACCCAGTACTTC.